These T cell receptor beta chains were read from a single sample in a study of T-cell reconstitution after alpha-beta-depleted transplantation in children. One entry per CDR3 protein, called by TCRdb with MiXCR from the PCR reads. The table shows 150,000 to 250,000 distinct CDR3 sequences, with about 14% occurring only once. Sequencing used PBMCs from the stem cell graft donor, obtained from the stem cell graft. The receptors here all came from a human donor who donated a stem cell graft to a child with acute lymphoblastic leukemia. Both conserved end residues are part of each CDR3. D genes are given only for firm matches. Clone size is not always given. Where it is, it says once, few, many or a class for expanded clones.

d_call clone_size j_call v_call cdr3_nt cdr3_aa
NA many TRBJ1-1 TRBV5-8 TGTGCCAGCAGCTTGGAGGGAGTTATGGGGACCACTGAAGCTTTCTTT CASSLEGVMGTTEAFF
NA many TRBJ2-4 TRBV20-1 TGCAGTGCTAGAGATCAGGGGGCCAAAAACATTCAGTACTTC CSARDQGAKNIQYF
TRBD1 NA TRBJ2-3 TRBV5-1 TGCGCCAGCAGGAAGATCCAGGGGGCGCCTCCAGATACGCAGTATTTT CASRKIQGAPPDTQYF
NA NA TRBJ2-7 TRBV19 TGTGCCAGTAGTCCCCATGGGGCTAGCTCCTACGAGCAGTACTTC CASSPHGASSYEQYF
TRBD1 many TRBJ1-1 TRBV7-2 TGTGCCAGCAGCTTTCCCCGACAGGGGAACACTGAAGCTTTCTTT CASSFPRQGNTEAFF
TRBD1 many TRBJ1-2 TRBV6-5 TGTGCCAGCAGTTACAGGGGACAGGGGGCCTTACAAGGCTACACCTTC CASSYRGQGALQGYTF
NA many TRBJ2-5 TRBV3-1 TGTGCCAGCAGCCAAGCTAGTTACCAAGAGACCCAGTACTTC CASSQASYQETQYF
TRBD1 NA TRBJ2-1 TRBV5-1 TGCGCCAGCAGAATCGGGACAGACAATGAGCAGTTCTTC CASRIGTDNEQFF
NA few TRBJ1-6 TRBV18 TGTGCCAGCTCACCCCGCGGATATTCCCCAGGTTCACCCCTCCACTTT CASSPRGYSPGSPLHF
TRBD2 many TRBJ2-2 TRBV6-2/TRBV6-3 TGTGCCAGCAGTAAGACTAGCGGATATGGCGGGGAGCTGTTTTTT CASSKTSGYGGELFF
NA many TRBJ1-1 TRBV7-2 TGTGCCAGCAGCCGCGGGGATCTCAGGGTTCAGCAGGAAGCTTTCTTT CASSRGDLRVQQEAFF
NA many TRBJ1-2 TRBV6-5 TGTGCCAGCAGTTACTCGGGGACTAACTATGGCTACACCTTC CASSYSGTNYGYTF
TRBD1 NA TRBJ1-1 TRBV5-1 TGCGCCAGCAGCCCCAAAGGGGGCTCTTGGGACACTGAAGCTTTCTTT CASSPKGGSWDTEAFF
NA many TRBJ2-3 TRBV5-8 TGCGCCAGCAGCTTGGCAGATACGCAGTATTTT CASSLADTQYF
TRBD1 many TRBJ2-4 TRBV7-2 TGTGCCAGCAGCTTAGCCTCCGGGACAGGGGGCAGGAACATTCAGTACTTC CASSLASGTGGRNIQYF
NA NA TRBJ1-5 TRBV10-3 TGTGCCATCAGTGAGTCGTCCCTCCCCAATCAGCCCCAGCATTTT CAISESSLPNQPQHF
NA many TRBJ2-1 TRBV20-1 TGCAGTGGGGGACTCCCCTCATACAATGAGCAGTTCTTC CSGGLPSYNEQFF
TRBD1 few TRBJ1-2 TRBV7-2 TGTGCCAGCAGCCGAAGACAGGGAGGTCCCTATGGCTACACCTTC CASSRRQGGPYGYTF
NA NA TRBJ1-4 TRBV5-5 TGTGCCAGCAGCGCCCCGGGGGGGGCCGGTGAAAAACTGTTTTTT CASSAPGGAGEKLFF
NA few TRBJ1-6 TRBV12-3/TRBV12-4 TGTGCCAGCAGTACAGGGTTGGAGAATTCACCCCTCCACTTT CASSTGLENSPLHF
TRBD1 many TRBJ2-6 TRBV12-3/TRBV12-4 TGTGCCAGCAGTTCGGGAAGGGGACAGGGTTCGACCAACGTCCTGACTTTC CASSSGRGQGSTNVLTF
NA many TRBJ1-5 TRBV20-1 TGCAGTGCTAGAGCTGGAAGACGTTTAGTACAGCCCCAGCATTTT CSARAGRRLVQPQHF